Each of the 9 T cell receptor beta chains below was sequenced from the same sample in a study of regulatory T cells in long-lasting Graves disease. Time point indicated: persistent/refractory GD, antithyroid drugs over 5 years with positive TRAb. RNA extracted from PBMCs served as the sequencing template. Construction of TCR beta libraries relied on iRepertoire HTBI primers and on Arm-PCR targeting CDR3 regions. TCRdb fed the multiplex PCR reads into MiXCR, producing one record per CDR3 protein. Of 450,000 or so distinct CDR3 sequences listed, less than 25% are singletons. The source material was peripheral blood mononuclear cells (PBMCs), sampled when the disease was refractory, from a patient treated with antithyroid drugs. The receptor source for this set is a female donor with Graves disease.

This clonotype was detected many times. The chain links TRBV15 to TRBJ1-2; unclear D gene. The CDR3 is 14 residues long. Germline loops: CDR1 LNHNV, CDR2 YYDKDF (reference sequence). Trimming took off 1 base at V and 6 bases at J, with 12 bases between the two ends. CDR3 bases: TGTGCCACCAGCAGAGGGGCCTTCATAAATGGCTACACCTTC. This translates into CATSRGAFINGYTF.

Of note for this clonotype: Given a much more abundant clone one base away, this may be a read error. As the CDR3 is not closed by the conserved phenylalanine or tryptophan, this likely results from a read error. The chain uses TRBV27 and TRBJ2-7; tentatively, D is TRBD2 (6 bases). The germline V gene has CDR1 MNHEY and CDR2 SMNVEV (reference sequence). V lost 5 bases to trimming and J lost 0 bases, with 14 bases between them. CDR3 length: 15 residues. The CDR3 region is CASSPRRGSSYEQYL. Here the CDR3 DNA reads TGTGCCAGCAGTCCCCGACGGGGGAGCTCCTACGAGCAGTACCTC.

The chain couples TRBV7-6 to TRBJ2-5; D gene uncertain. Per the germline V gene, CDR1 is SGHVS and CDR2 is FNYEAQ. The CDR3 consists of 14 residues. The ends were cut back, 1 base at V and 0 bases at J, with 6 bases in the middle. This CDR3 is CASSLEVYQETQYF. The CDR3 DNA sequence: TGTGCCAGCAGCTTAGAAGTTTACCAAGAGACCCAGTACTTC.

This clonotype was recorded at least ten times. The rearrangement links TRBV7-2 to TRBJ2-7; D is possibly TRBD2 (5 bases). V lost 0 bases and J 2 bases, leaving 17 bases between the germline ends. CDR1 is SGHTA, CDR2 FQGNSA, per germline. The CDR3 has 17 amino acids. DNA for the CDR3: TGTGCCAGCAGCTTAGCCCTGAGTGAGGGTCTAACCTACGAGCAGTACTTC. Translating gives CASSLALSEGLTYEQYF.

Many counts were recorded for this clonotype. This chain connects TRBV12-3 or TRBV12-4 to TRBJ1-1; maybe TRBD1 (6 bases). V was cut by 6 bases and J by 1 base, with 12 bases left in between. The length of the CDR3 is 14 residues. As DNA, the CDR3 is TGTGCCAGCAGCAGGGGTACCGGGAACACTGAAGCTTTCTTT. Its protein is CASSRGTGNTEAFF.

The chain links TRBV29-1 to TRBJ1-1, with a possible D match to TRBD1 (5 bases). The CDR3 runs to 13 residues. The V end lost 0 bases, the J end lost 5 bases, and 10 bases lay between the germline ends. In germline, CDR1 is SQVTM, CDR2 ANQGSEA. CDR3: CSVEEGRGTEAFF. The DNA for the CDR3 is TGCAGCGTTGAAGAAGGGCGGGGGACTGAAGCTTTCTTT.

This clonotype was seen only a few times. With a much larger clone just one base away, this may be a read error. This chain joins TRBV29-1 and TRBJ2-7, with D unclear. CDR1 SQVTM and CDR2 ANQGSEA come from the germline V gene. The CDR3 runs 13 residues. The CDR3 here is CGVRAASSYEQYF. The CDR3 bases are TGCGGCGTTCGTGCAGCGAGCTCCTACGAGCAGTACTTC.

This clonotype showed up many times. J is TRBJ2-5 and V is TRBV28, with 7 bases identical to TRBD2. V dropped 2 bases and J dropped 7; count of bases not matched to a gene: 7. Per the germline V gene, CDR1 is MDHEN and CDR2 is SYDVKM. The CDR3 spans 14 residues. The CDR3 loop reads CASSLTGLLGTQYF. The CDR3 DNA reads as TGTGCCAGCAGTTTAACGGGACTACTGGGGACCCAGTACTTC. The entire variable domain, with the rest obtained from reference TRBV28 and TRBJ2-5, is as follows: DVKVTQSSRYLVKRTGEKVFLECVQDMDHENMFWYRQDPGLGLRLIYFSYDVKMKEKGDIPEGYSVSREKKERFSLILESASTNQTSMYLCASSLTGLLGTQYFGPGTRLLVL.

The CDR3 region is CATSRGGLPNSPLHF. CDR3 DNA: TGTGCCACCAGCAGAGGTGGACTTCCCAATTCACCCCTCCACTTT. The rearrangement joins TRBV15 to TRBJ1-6; the D is unclear. CDR3 size: 15 residues. Germline V gives CDR1 LNHNV, CDR2 YYDKDF (reference sequence). V dropped 1 base and J dropped 7 bases, with 11 bases sitting between them.